This TCR beta chain was captured in a study of cytomegalovirus exposure and HLA in healthy donors. Overall study results and limits: From TCR beta sequences, most subjects' HLA-A and HLA-B alleles were reportedly predicted accurately. CMV serostatus was the only recorded immune exposure for donors. It was about 180 TCR beta chains that were listed as cytomegalovirus-associated.

As to this clone: Its antigen is unknown.

J gave up 2 bases and V 4 bases, and 8 bases lay outside the gene matches. Germline V gene data show CDR1 as SGHNT and CDR2 as YYREEE (reference sequence). The CDR3 has 15 residues. PCR was performed using 60 Vbeta and 13 Jbeta primers. Assay used: immunoSEQ multiplex PCR; TCRdb lists only in-frame clones, some missing. This table has approximately 190,000 clones, 78% appearing once. This cohort consisted of healthy bone marrow donors. This sequence originates from a woman aged 25 to 39 in good health and CMV-seropositive. The material sequenced was PBMCs. The V gene is TRBV5-4, the J gene TRBJ2-7; TRBD1 aligns across 8 bases. The CDR3 nucleotides are TGTGCCAGCAGCACACGACAGGGGCGTACCTACGAGCAGTACTTC. Translated: CASSTRQGRTYEQYF.